Sequencing of this TCR beta chain was carried out in a study of cytomegalovirus exposure and HLA in healthy donors. Overall study findings and caveats: A prior analysis recorded that most TCR beta V segments were productive about 90% or about 30% of the time. Later findings reportedly placed an Asian-associated ancestry cluster below the approximately 670-donor mean for N-insertions. Cytomegalovirus-associated TCR beta chains were listed, numbering 150 to 200. For cytomegalovirus status, the classifier reportedly gave diagnoses with high specificity and sensitivity.

With respect to this clone: Its antigen is as yet unknown.

The PCR employed 60 Vbeta primers together with 13 Jbeta primers. Using immunoSEQ multiplex PCR, the repertoire was profiled, and TCRdb retains in-frame clones only, with some absent. The sample contains 100,000 to 150,000 clones, 60% to 85% of which appear only once. Sequenced sample: PBMCs. This clonotype originated in a woman in her thirties or forties in good health and CMV-seropositive.

This chain's CDR3 is CASRAGGSGTEAFF. The CDR3 bases are TGCGCCAGCAGAGCAGGGGGCAGTGGCACTGAAGCTTTCTTT. The genes are TRBV10-1 and TRBJ1-1, with 8 bases matching TRBD1. The V gene's germline CDR1 is WNHNN and CDR2 SYGVQD (reference sequence). The V segment lost 6 bases and the J segment 4 bases; nucleotides outside the gene matches: 7. The CDR3 consists of 14 residues.